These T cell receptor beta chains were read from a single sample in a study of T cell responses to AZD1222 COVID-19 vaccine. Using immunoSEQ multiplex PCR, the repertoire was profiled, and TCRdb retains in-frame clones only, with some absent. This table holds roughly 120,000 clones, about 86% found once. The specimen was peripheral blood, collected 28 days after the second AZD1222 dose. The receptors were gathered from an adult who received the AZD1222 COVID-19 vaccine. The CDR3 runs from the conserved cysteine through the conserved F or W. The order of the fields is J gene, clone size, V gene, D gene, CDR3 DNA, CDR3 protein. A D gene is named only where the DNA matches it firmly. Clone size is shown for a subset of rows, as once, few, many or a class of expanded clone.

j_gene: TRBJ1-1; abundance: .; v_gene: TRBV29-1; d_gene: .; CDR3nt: TGCAGCGTTGAAGACCCCTTACAGGGCACTGAAGCTTTCTTT; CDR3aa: CSVEDPLQGTEAFF
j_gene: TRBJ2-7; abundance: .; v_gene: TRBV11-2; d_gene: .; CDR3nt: TGTGCCAGCAGCTTATTACAGAGAGGCGAGCAGTACTTC; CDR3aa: CASSLLQRGEQYF
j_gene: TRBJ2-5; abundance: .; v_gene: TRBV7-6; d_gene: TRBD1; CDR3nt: TGTGCCAGCAGAACACAGGGGCTAGGAGAGACCCAGTACTTC; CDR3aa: CASRTQGLGETQYF
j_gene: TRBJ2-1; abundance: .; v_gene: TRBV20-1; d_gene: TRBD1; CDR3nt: TGCAGTGCTAGTAAGGGGGAGGGACAGGGACAGTTCTTC; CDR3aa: CSASKGEGQGQFF
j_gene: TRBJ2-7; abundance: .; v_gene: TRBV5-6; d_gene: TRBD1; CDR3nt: TGTGCCAGCAGCCTGACAGGGGATAGGAGGGACGAGCAGTACTTC; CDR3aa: CASSLTGDRRDEQYF
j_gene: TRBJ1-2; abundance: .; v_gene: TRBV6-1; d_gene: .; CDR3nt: TGTGCCAGCAGTCCCGGGACCGAATATGGCTACACCTTC; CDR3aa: CASSPGTEYGYTF
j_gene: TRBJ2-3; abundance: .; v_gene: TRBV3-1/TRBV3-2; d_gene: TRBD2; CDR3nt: TGTGCCAGCAGCCAAGTGGTCACGGGAGGATCAGATACGCAGTATTTT; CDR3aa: CASSQVVTGGSDTQYF
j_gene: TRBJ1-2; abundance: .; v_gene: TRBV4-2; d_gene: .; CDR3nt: TGTGCCAGCAGCCCACAGGTGTACTATGGCTACACCTTC; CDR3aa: CASSPQVYYGYTF
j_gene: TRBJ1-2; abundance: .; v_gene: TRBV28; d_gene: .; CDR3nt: TGTGCCAGCAGTTTTCCGGAGACTCATGGCTACACCTTC; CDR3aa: CASSFPETHGYTF
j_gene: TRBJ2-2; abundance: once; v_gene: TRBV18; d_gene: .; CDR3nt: TGTGCCAGCTCTGACACCGGGGAGCTGTTTTTT; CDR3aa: CASSDTGELFF
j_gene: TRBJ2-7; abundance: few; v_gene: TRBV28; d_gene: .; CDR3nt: TGTGCCAGCAGTTTACTAGCGTCAAGCGGAAGATACGAGCAGTACTTC; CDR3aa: CASSLLASSGRYEQYF
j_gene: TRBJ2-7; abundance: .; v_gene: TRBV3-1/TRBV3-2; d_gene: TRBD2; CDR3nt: TGTGCCAGCAGCCTCAGACTAGCGGGGACCTACGAGCAGTACTTC; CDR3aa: CASSLRLAGTYEQYF
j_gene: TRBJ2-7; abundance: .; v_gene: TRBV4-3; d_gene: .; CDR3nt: TGCGCCAGCAGCCAAGGGTCGGGGTTTGGGTACGAGCAGTACTTC; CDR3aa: CASSQGSGFGYEQYF
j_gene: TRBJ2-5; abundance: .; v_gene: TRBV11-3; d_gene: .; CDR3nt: TGTGCCAGCAGCCCACACAGTCAAGAGACCCAGTACTTC; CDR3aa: CASSPHSQETQYF
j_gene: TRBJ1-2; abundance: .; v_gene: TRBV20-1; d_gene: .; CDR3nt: TGCAGTAACACAGCAAACTATGGCTACACCTTC; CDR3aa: CSNTANYGYTF
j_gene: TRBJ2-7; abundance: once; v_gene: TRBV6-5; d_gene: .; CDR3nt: TGTGCCAGCAGGGACCCAGGGTCATCGGGTGGAGAGCAGTACTTC; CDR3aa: CASRDPGSSGGEQYF
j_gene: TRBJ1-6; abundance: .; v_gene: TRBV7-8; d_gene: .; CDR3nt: TGTGCCAGCAGCTCATACAGGAGCAATTCACCCCTCCACTTT; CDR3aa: CASSSYRSNSPLHF
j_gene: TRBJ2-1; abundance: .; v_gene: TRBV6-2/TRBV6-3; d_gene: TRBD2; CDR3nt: TGTGCCAGCAGTTCCGGGACTAGCGGGTTCCCCGGGGGAAATGAGCAGTTCTTC; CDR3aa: CASSSGTSGFPGGNEQFF
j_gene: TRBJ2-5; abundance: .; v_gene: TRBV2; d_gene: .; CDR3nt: TGTGCCAGTGGAGTTCGGGCGGTTCAAGAGACCCAGTACTTC; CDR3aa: CASGVRAVQETQYF
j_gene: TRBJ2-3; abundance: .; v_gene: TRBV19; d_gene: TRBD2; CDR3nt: TGTGCCAGTAGTCCTCTAGCGGGGGGGATCACAGATACGCAGTATTTT; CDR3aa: CASSPLAGGITDTQYF
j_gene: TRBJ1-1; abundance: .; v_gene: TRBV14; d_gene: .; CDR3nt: TGTGCCAGCAGCCAAGTTACCGGGGCCCAAGCTTTCTTT; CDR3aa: CASSQVTGAQAFF
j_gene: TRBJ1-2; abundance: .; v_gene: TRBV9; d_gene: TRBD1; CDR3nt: TGTGCCAGCAGCGTTACAGGGGAAGGCTATGGCTACACCTTC; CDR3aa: CASSVTGEGYGYTF
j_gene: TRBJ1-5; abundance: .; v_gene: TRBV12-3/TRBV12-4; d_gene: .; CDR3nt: TGTGCCAGCAGCCAGGGCATGCAGCCCCAGCATTTT; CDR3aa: CASSQGMQPQHF
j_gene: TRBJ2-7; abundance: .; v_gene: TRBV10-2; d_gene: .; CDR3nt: TGCGCCACTGGGAGGGACAACTCCTACGAGCAGTACTTC; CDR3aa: CATGRDNSYEQYF
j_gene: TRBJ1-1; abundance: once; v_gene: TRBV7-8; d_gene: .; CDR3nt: TGTGCCAGCAGCTTAAGTCCGTTGAACACTGAAGCTTTCTTT; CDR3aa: CASSLSPLNTEAFF
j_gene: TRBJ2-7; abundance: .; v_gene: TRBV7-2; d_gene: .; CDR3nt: TGTGCCAGCAGCTTCTCAGGAAGCTATGAGCAGTACTTC; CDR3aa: CASSFSGSYEQYF
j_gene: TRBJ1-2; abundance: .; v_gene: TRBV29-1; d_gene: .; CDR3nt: TGCAGCGTCCAAGGCCGAGGGCTCTGGACCTTC; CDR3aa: CSVQGRGLWTF
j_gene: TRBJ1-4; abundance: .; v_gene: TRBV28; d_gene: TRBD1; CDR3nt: TGTGCCAGCAGTTTGAGAGGACAGGGTAATTTT; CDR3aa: CASSLRGQGNF
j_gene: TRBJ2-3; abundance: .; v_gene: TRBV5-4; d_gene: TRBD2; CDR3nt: TGTGCCAGCAGCTCGAATAGCGGGGGGGCCTTAGATACGCAGTATTTT; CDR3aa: CASSSNSGGALDTQYF
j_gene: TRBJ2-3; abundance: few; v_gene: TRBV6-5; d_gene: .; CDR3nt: TGTGCCAGCAGTTACTCGGGGGAGTTGGGCACAGATACGCAGTATTTT; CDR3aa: CASSYSGELGTDTQYF
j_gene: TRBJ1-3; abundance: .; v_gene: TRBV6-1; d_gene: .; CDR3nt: TGTGCCAGCAGTGTTACGACAGCCGACTCTGGAAACACCATATATTTT; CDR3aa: CASSVTTADSGNTIYF
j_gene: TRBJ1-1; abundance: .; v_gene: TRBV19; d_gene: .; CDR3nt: TGTGCCAGTAGTATAGATCCCCCGAACACTGAAGCTTTCTTT; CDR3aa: CASSIDPPNTEAFF
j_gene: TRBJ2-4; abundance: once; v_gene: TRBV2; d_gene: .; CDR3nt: TGTGCCAGCAGTGAACACTTCGGGAAAAACATTCAGTACTTC; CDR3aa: CASSEHFGKNIQYF
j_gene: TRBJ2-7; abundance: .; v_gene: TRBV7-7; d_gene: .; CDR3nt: TGTGCCAGCAGCCTAGGCCCAACCAACGAGCAGTACTTC; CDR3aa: CASSLGPTNEQYF
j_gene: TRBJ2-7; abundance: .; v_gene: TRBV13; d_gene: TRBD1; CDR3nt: TGTGCCAGCAGCTTCGGGACAGACAAGTACGAGCAGTACTTC; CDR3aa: CASSFGTDKYEQYF
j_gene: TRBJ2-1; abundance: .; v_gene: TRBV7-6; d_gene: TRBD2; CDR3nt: TGTGCCAGCAGCTTCAAGACTAGCGGGGGGCGAACCTTCGGCAATGAGCAGTTCTTC; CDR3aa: CASSFKTSGGRTFGNEQFF
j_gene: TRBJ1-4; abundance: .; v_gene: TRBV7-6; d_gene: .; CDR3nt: TGTGCCAGCAGCTCCCCGGGGGGAAAGGGTGAAAAACTGTTTTTT; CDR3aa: CASSSPGGKGEKLFF
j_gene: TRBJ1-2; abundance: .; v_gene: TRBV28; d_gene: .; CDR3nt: TGTGCCAGCAGTCTTTCGAACTATGGCTACACCTTC; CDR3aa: CASSLSNYGYTF
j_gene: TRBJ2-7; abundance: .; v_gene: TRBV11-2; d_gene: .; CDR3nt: TGTGCCAGCAGCTCCGCCGATTCCGGCGCCTACGAGCAGTACTTC; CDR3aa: CASSSADSGAYEQYF
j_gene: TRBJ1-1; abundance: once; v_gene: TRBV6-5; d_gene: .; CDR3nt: TGTGCCAGCAGTCCTATAGGGGTCACTGAAGCTTTCTTT; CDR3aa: CASSPIGVTEAFF
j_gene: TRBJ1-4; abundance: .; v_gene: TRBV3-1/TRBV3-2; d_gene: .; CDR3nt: TGTGCCAGCAGCCAAGCGGGTCTGCGATGTGAAAAACTGTTTTTT; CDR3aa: CASSQAGLRCEKLFF
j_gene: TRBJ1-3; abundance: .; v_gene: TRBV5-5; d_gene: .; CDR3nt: TGTGCCAGCAGCTTCGGCAGCATCTCTGGAAACACCATATATTTT; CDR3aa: CASSFGSISGNTIYF
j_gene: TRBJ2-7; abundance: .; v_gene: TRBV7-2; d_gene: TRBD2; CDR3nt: TGTGCCAGCAGCTGGGTGGGAAGCGGGGTGACCTACGAGCAGTACTTC; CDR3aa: CASSWVGSGVTYEQYF